One sample yielded the 14 T cell receptor beta chains listed below, sequenced in a study of cytomegalovirus exposure and HLA in healthy donors. PCR used 60 Vbeta primers and 13 Jbeta primers. Sequencing used immunoSEQ multiplex PCR; TCRdb keeps in-frame clones, though not all of them. The sample records about 110,000 clones, around 80% being singletons. Source material: PBMCs. The receptors derive from a man aged 30-40 years in good health and CMV-seropositive.

The chain combines TRBV29-1 with TRBJ1-6; 12 bases are a match to TRBD1. The germline V gene has CDR1 SQVTM and CDR2 ANQGSEA. V gave up 7 bases and J gave up 1 base; unmatched junction bases: 20. This CDR3 is built from 21 residues. The CDR3 region has the DNA TGCAGCGACGACTTCCGGGACAGGGGGCCGACGGGTAGTTCCTATAATTCACCCCTCCACTTT. This gives the protein CSDDFRDRGPTGSSYNSPLHF.

The gene calls are TRBV5-4 and TRBJ2-3; D ambiguous. The length of the CDR3 is 11 residues. V lost 4 bases and J 6 bases, leaving 6 bases between the germline ends. Germline CDR1 reads SGHNT; CDR2 reads YYREEE (reference sequence). CDR3 loop: CASSLGDTQYF. CDR3 DNA: TGTGCCAGCAGCCTTGGCGATACGCAGTATTTT.

The chain recombines TRBV9 with TRBJ2-3; TRBD2 is a possible D gene (6 bases). V lost 4 bases to trimming and J lost 0 bases, with 21 bases between them. This CDR3 spans 18 amino acids. Germline CDR1 and CDR2: SGDLS and YYNGEE. CDR3 residues: CASSPLFLGGVSTDTQYF. DNA for the CDR3: TGTGCCAGCAGCCCCCTATTCTTGGGAGGCGTTAGCACAGATACGCAGTATTTT.

This clone came up once. The chain carries TRBV19 and TRBJ2-1; 7 nucleotides align to TRBD1. CDR3 size: 15 residues. The germline V gene has CDR1 LNHDA and CDR2 SQIVND (reference sequence). V gave up 6 bases and J gave up 2 bases; unmatched junction bases: 7. The CDR3 region is CASRQGGPPYNEQFF. CDR3 coding DNA: TGTGCCAGTAGACAAGGGGGCCCCCCCTACAATGAGCAGTTCTTC.

This clone was seen only a few times. The chain employs TRBV29-1 and TRBJ2-3; D possibly corresponds to TRBD2 (5 bases). CDR1 is SQVTM, CDR2 ANQGSEA, per germline. The CDR3 covers 15 residues. Trimming removed 5 bases at V and 5 bases at J, with 20 bases between. The CDR3 DNA follows: TGCAGCGTTTCGGTACTCGGCGGAGGCGAAGATACGCAGTATTTT. Residues: CSVSVLGGGEDTQYF.

The chain has TRBV7-3 and TRBJ2-3, with 11 bases identical to TRBD2. The CDR3 contains 15 residues. J lost 6 bases, V lost 5 bases, and 7 bases had no gene match. Germline V gives CDR1 SGHTA, CDR2 FQGTGA. DNA for the CDR3: TGTGCCAGCAGCCATAGCGGGGGGGCCCCGGATACGCAGTATTTT. This gives the protein CASSHSGGAPDTQYF.

The chain is built from TRBV27 and TRBJ1-4, with 7 bases that match TRBD1. V lost 5 bases to trimming and J lost 6 bases; unmatched junction nucleotides: 6. Germline CDR1 reads MNHEY; CDR2 reads SMNVEV (reference sequence). This CDR3 has 14 amino acids. The CDR3 DNA is TGTGCCAGCAGTCCAGGGGGAATCGATGAAAAACTGTTTTTT. This sequence encodes CASSPGGIDEKLFF.

This clone was seen more than once but under ten times. The V gene is TRBV4-3, the J gene TRBJ1-1, with TRBD1 as a possible D gene (6 bases). The germline V and J ends were trimmed by 4 bases and 1 base, with 10 bases remaining between them. The germline gives CDR1 LGHNA, CDR2 YSLEER. There are 14 residues in the CDR3. CDR3 sequence (DNA): TGCGCCAGCAGCCTCAGGACAGAGAACACTGAAGCTTTCTTT. Translation gives CASSLRTENTEAFF.

This clone was counted a few times. This chain connects TRBV6-6 to TRBJ1-2, with D hard to call. The CDR3 runs to 12 residues. Looked up from germline, CDR1 is MNHNY and CDR2 is SVGAGI (reference sequence). V lost 4 bases and J lost 2, with 5 bases in between. CDR3 DNA sequence: TGTGCCAGCAGTTCACAAAACTATGGCTACACCTTC. Translating gives CASSSQNYGYTF.

The rearrangement links TRBV11-2 to TRBJ2-7; D might be TRBD1 (5 bases). Looked up from germline, CDR1 is SGHAT and CDR2 is FQNNGV. Trimming removed 1 base at V and 5 bases at J, with 15 bases between. The CDR3 is made up of 15 amino acids. CDR3 protein: CASSLVPTEIDEQYF. DNA of the CDR3: TGTGCCAGCAGCTTAGTCCCGACAGAAATTGACGAGCAGTACTTC.

The chain joins TRBV5-1 to TRBJ1-2, with no clear D. This CDR3 has 15 residues. Trimming cost V 0 bases and J 4 bases, with 13 bases left between them. Per germline, CDR1 SGHRS and CDR2 YFSETQ. The CDR3 DNA reads as TGCGCCAGCAGCTTGGAAGAGGGCTTGAGCTATGGCTACACCTTC. Translating gives CASSLEEGLSYGYTF.

V and J are TRBV5-1 and TRBJ2-7; TRBD2 matches at 9 bases. V shed 0 bases, J shed 4 bases, and the junction held 17 bases outside the gene matches. CDR1 is SGHRS, CDR2 YFSETQ, per germline. The CDR3 totals 19 residues. In DNA form, the CDR3 reads TGCGCCAGCAGCTTGGAGGCTCTGAGCGCGGGGGGGATGCATTACGAGCAGTACTTC. Translation gives CASSLEALSAGGMHYEQYF.

On this clone: Mismatch with germline at one junction end may stem from a read error. The rearrangement uses TRBV7-7 and TRBJ2-5; 8 nucleotides line up with TRBD1. Germline V gene data show CDR1 as SSHAT and CDR2 as FNYEAQ (reference sequence). The CDR3 is 13 residues long. CDR3 amino acids: CASSLDRESEQYF. In nucleotides, the CDR3 is TGTGCTAGCAGCTTGGACAGGGAATCTGAGCAGTACTTC.

The table lists this clone with a count of one. The chain joins TRBV19 to TRBJ2-1, with D possibly matching TRBD2 (5 bases). Germline V gene sequence: CDR1 LNHDA, CDR2 SQIVND (reference sequence). The germline V and J ends were trimmed by 3 bases and 9 bases, with 6 bases remaining between them. This CDR3 is built from 11 residues. The chain's CDR3 is CASSIRGEQFF. In DNA form, the CDR3 reads TGTGCCAGTAGTATCCGGGGTGAGCAGTTCTTC.